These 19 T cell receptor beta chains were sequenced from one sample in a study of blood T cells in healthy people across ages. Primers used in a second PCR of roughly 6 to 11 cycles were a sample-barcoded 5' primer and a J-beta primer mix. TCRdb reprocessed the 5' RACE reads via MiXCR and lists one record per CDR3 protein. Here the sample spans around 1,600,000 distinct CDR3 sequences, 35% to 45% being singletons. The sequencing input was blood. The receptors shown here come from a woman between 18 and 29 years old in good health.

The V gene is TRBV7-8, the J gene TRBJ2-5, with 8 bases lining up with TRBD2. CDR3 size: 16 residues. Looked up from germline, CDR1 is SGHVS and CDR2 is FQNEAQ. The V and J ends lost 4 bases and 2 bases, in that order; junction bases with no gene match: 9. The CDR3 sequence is CASSSQVAGTQETQYF. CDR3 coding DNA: TGTGCCAGCAGCTCTCAGGTAGCGGGGACACAAGAGACCCAGTACTTC.

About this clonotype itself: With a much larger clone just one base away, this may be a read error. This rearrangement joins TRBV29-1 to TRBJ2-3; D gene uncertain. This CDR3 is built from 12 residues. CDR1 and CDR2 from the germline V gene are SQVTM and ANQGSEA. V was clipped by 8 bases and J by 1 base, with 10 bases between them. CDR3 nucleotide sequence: TGCAGCTCCCTACTCGGCACAGATACGCAGTATTTT. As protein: CSSLLGTDTQYF.

This chain's CDR3 is CSAGTGVGPLHF. Written as DNA, the CDR3 is TGCAGTGCTGGGACAGGAGTGGGACCCCTCCACTTT. The gene calls are TRBV20-1 and TRBJ1-6; TRBD1 matches at 8 bases. CDR1 and CDR2 (germline): DFQATT, SNEGSKA (reference sequence). V was clipped by 5 bases and J by 12 bases; unmatched bases: 6. The CDR3 consists of 12 residues.

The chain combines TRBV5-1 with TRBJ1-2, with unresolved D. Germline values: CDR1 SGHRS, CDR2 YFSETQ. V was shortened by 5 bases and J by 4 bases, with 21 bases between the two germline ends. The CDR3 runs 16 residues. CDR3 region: CASRPGPEGPGYGYTF. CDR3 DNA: TGCGCCAGCAGGCCCGGGCCAGAAGGACCGGGCTATGGCTACACCTTC.

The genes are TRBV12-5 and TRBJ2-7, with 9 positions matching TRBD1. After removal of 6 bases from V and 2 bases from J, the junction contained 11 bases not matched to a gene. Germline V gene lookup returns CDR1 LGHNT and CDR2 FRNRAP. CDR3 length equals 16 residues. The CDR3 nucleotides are TGTGCTAGTGGCCAAAACCGGGACAGGGATCCCTACGAGCAGTACTTC. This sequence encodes CASGQNRDRDPYEQYF.

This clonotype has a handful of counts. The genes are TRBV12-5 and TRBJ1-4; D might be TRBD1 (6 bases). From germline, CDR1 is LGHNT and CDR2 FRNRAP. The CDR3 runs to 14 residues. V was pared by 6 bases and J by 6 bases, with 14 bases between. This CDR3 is CASGTGFGDEKLFF. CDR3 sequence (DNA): TGTGCTAGTGGCACAGGGTTTGGTGATGAAAAACTGTTTTTT. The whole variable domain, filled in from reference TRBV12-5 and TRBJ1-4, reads DARVTQTPRHKVTEMGQEVTMRCQPILGHNTVFWYRQTMMQGLELLAYFRNRAPLDDSGMPKDRFSAEMPDATLATLKIQPSEPRDSAVYFCASGTGFGDEKLFFGSGTQLSVL.

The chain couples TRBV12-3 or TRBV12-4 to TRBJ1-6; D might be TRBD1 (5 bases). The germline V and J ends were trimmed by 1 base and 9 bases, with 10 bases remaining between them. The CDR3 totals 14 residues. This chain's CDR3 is CASSLERGGSPLHF. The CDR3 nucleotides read TGTGCCAGCAGTTTAGAGAGGGGCGGTTCACCCCTCCACTTT.

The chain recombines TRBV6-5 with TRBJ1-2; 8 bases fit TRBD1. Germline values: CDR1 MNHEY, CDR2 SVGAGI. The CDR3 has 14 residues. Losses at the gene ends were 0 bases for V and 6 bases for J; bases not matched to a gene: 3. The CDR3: CASSYSRQGNGYTF. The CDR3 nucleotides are TGTGCCAGCAGTTACTCAAGACAGGGGAATGGCTACACCTTC.

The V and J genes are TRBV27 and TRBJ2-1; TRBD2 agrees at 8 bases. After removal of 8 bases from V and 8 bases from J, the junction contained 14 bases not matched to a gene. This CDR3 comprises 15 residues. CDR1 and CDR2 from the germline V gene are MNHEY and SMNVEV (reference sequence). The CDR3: CASSPPPGLVYEQFF. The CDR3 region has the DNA TGTGCCAGCTCACCACCTCCGGGACTAGTCTATGAGCAGTTCTTC.

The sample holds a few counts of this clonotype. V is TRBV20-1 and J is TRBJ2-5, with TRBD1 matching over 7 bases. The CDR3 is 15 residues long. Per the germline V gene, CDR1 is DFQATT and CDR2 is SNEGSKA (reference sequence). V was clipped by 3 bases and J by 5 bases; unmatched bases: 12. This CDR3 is CSARSLTGAGETQYF. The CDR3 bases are TGCAGTGCTAGGTCCCTTACAGGGGCGGGCGAGACCCAGTACTTC.

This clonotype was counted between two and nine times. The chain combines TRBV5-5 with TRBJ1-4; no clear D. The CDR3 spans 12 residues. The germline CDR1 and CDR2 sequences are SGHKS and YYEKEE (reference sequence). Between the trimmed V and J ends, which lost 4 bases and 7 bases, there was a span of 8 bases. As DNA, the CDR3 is TGTGCCAGCAGCCCAGAGACTGAAAAACTGTTTTTT. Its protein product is CASSPETEKLFF.

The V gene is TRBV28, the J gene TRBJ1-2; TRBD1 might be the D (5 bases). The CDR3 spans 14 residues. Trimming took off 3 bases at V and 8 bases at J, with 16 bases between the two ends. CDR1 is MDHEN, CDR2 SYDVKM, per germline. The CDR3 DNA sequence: TGTGCCAGCAGTTTGGGGACCCCGGCGGAAGGCTACACCTTC. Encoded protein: CASSLGTPAEGYTF.

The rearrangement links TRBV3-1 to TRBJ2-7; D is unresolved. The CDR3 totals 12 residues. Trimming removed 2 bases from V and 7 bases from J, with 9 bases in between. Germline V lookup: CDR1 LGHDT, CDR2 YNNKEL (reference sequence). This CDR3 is CASSQRTHEQYF. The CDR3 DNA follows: TGTGCCAGCAGCCAACGAACCCATGAGCAGTACTTC.

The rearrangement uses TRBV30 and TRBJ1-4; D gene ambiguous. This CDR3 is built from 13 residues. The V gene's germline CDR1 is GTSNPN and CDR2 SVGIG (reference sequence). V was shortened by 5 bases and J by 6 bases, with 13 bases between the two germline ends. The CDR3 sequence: CAWDLLGYEKLFF. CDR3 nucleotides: TGTGCCTGGGACCTGTTGGGTTATGAAAAACTGTTTTTT.

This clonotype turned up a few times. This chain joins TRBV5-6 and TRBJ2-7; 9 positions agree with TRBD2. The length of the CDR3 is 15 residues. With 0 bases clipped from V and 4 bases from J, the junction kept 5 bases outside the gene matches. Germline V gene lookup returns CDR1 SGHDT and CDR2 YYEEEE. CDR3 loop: CASSLVSGSLYEQYF. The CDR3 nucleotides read TGTGCCAGCAGCTTGGTTAGCGGGAGTTTGTACGAGCAGTACTTC.

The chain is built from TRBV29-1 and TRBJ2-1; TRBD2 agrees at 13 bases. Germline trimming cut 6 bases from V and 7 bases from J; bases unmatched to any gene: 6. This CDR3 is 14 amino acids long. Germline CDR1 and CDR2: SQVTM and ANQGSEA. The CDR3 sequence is CSVLTSGGKNEQFF. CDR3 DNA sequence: TGCAGCGTCCTGACTAGCGGGGGGAAAAATGAGCAGTTCTTC.

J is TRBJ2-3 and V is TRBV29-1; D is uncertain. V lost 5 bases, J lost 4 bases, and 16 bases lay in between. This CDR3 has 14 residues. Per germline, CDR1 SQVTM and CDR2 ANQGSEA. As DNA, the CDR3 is TGCAGCGTTCTGAGTCGACAAATCTCAGATACGCAGTATTTT. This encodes CSVLSRQISDTQYF.

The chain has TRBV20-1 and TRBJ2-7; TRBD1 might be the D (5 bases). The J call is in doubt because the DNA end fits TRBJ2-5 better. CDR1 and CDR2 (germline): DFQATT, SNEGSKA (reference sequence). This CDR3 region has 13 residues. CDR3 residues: CSARTTAGETQYF. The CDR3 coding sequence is TGCAGTGCTAGAACGACAGCTGGGGAGACCCAGTACTTC.

The CDR3 DNA reads as TGCGCCAGCAGCTTGCGGCCACGAGCCTTACTTTCCTACGAGCAGTACTTC. Translating gives CASSLRPRALLSYEQYF. The J gene is TRBJ2-7, the V gene TRBV5-1, with no clear D. This CDR3 spans 17 amino acids. The germline CDR1 and CDR2 sequences are SGHRS and YFSETQ. V dropped 1 base and J dropped 1 base, with 18 bases sitting between them.